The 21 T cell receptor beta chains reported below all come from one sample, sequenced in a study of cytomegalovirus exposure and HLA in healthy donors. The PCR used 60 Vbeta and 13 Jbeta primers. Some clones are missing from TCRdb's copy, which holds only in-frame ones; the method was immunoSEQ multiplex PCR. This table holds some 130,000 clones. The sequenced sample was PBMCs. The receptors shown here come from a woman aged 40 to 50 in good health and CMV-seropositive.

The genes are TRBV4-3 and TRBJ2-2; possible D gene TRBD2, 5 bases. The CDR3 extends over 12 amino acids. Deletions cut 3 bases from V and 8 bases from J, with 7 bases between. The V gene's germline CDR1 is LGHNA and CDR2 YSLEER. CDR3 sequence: CASSHRGGELFF. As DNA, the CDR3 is TGCGCCAGCAGCCACCGAGGGGGGGAGCTGTTTTTT.

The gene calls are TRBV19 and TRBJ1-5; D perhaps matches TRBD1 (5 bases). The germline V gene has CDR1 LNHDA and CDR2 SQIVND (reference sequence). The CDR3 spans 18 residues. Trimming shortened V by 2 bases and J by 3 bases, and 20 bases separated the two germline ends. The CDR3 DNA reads TGTGCCAGTAGTATAAACCGCGGGGGGGGGAATTTCAATCAGCCCCAGCATTTT. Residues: CASSINRGGGNFNQPQHF.

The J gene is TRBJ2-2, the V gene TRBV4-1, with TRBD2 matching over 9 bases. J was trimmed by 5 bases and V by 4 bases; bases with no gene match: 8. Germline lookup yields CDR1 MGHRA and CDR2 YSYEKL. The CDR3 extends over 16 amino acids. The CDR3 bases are TGCGCCAGCAGCCGACGACTAGCGGAAGGGACCGGGGAGCTGTTTTTT. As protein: CASSRRLAEGTGELFF.

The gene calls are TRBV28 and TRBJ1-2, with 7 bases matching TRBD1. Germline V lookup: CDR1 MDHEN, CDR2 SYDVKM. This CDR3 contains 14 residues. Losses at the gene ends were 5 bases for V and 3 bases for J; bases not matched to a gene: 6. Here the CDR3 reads CASSLTGAHYGYTF. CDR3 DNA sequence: TGTGCCAGCAGTCTAACAGGGGCCCACTATGGCTACACCTTC.

This CDR3 reads CASSTSRTETQYF. The CDR3 DNA reads as TGTGCCAGTAGTACCAGTCGAACCGAGACCCAGTACTTC. The chain is built from TRBV19 and TRBJ2-5, with D unclear. V lost 4 bases and J lost 5, with 11 bases in between. Looked up from germline, CDR1 is LNHDA and CDR2 is SQIVND (reference sequence). The CDR3 is 13 amino acids.

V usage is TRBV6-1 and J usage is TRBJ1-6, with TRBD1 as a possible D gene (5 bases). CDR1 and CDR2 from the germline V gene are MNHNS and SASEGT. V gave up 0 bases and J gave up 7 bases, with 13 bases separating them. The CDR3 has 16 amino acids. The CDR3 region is CASSEAPGGENSPLHF. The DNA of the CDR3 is TGTGCCAGCAGTGAAGCGCCCGGGGGGGAGAATTCACCCCTCCACTTT.

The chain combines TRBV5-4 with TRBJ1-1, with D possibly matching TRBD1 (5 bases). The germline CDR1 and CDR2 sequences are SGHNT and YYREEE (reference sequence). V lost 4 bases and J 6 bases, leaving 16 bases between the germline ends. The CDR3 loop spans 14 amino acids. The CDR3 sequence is CASSAGPHRAEAFF. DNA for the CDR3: TGTGCCAGCAGCGCGGGACCCCATCGCGCTGAAGCTTTCTTT.

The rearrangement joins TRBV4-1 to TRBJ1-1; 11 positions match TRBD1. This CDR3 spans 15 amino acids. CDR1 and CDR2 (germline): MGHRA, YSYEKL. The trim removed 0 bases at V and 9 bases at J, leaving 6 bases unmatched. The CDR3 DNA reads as TGCGCCAGCAGCCAAGATGGACAGGGGGCAGGCAAAGCTTTCTTT. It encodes CASSQDGQGAGKAFF.

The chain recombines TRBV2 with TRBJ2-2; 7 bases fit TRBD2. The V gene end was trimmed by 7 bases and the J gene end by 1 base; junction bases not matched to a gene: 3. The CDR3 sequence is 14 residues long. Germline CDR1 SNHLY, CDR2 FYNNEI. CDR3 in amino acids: CASTPSGNTGELFF. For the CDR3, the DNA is TGTGCCAGCACCCCTAGCGGGAACACCGGGGAGCTGTTTTTT.

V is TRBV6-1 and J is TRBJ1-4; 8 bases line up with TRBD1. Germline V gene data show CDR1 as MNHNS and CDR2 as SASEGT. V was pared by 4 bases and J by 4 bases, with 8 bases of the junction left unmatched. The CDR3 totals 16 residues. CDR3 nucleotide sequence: TGTGCCAGCAGTGTATCCCTAGGACAGGGTAATGAAAAACTGTTTTTT. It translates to CASSVSLGQGNEKLFF.

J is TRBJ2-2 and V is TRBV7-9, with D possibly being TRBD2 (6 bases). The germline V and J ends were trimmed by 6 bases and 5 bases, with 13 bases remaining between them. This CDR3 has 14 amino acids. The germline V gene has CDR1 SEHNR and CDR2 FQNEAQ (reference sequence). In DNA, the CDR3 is TGTGCCAGCAGTAGGGCAGGAGGGACCGGGGAGCTGTTTTTT. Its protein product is CASSRAGGTGELFF.

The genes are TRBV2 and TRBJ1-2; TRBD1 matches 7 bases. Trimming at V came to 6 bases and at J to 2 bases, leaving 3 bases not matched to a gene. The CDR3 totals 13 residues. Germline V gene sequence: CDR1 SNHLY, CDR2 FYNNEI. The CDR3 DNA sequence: TGTGCCAGCAGGGAACAGGGGAACTATGGCTACACCTTC. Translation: CASREQGNYGYTF.

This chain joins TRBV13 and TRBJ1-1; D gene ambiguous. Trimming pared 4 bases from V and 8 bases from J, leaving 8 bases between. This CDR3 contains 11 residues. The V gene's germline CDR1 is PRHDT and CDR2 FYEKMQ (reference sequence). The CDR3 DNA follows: TGTGCCAGCAGCTCGGAGGTAGAAGCTTTCTTT. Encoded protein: CASSSEVEAFF.

DNA of the CDR3: TGTGCCAGCAGCAAAAGGCGTTCCCGTTTCGGCAGGGGGTACCAAGAGACCCAGTACTTC. Protein sequence: CASSKRRSRFGRGYQETQYF. The rearrangement uses TRBV21-1 and TRBJ2-5; no DNA check was done on the table's D call, TRBD1. TRBV21-1 is listed as a pseudogene. The CDR3 is made up of 20 amino acids.

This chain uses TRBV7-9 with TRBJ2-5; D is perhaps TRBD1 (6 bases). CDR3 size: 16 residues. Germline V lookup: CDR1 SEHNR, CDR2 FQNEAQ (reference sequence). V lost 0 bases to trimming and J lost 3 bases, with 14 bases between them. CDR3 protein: CASSLAVWGQKETQYF. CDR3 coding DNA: TGTGCCAGCAGCTTAGCGGTGTGGGGGCAGAAAGAGACCCAGTACTTC.

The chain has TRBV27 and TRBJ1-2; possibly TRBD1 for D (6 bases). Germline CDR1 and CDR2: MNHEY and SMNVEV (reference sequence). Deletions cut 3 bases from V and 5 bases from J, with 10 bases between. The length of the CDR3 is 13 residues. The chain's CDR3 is CASSLDRGYGYTF. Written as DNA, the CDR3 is TGTGCCAGCAGTTTGGATAGGGGGTATGGCTACACCTTC.

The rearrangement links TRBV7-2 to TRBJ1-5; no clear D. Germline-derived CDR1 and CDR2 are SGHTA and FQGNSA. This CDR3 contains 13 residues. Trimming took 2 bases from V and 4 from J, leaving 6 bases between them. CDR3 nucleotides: TGTGCCAGCAGCTTACGGTCGAATCAGCCCCAGCATTTT. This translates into CASSLRSNQPQHF.

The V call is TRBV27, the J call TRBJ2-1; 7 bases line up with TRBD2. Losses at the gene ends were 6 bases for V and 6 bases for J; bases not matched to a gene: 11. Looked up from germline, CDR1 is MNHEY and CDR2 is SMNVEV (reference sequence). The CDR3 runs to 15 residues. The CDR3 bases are TGTGCCAGCAGCTGGGGGGACTACCGCTCCAATGAGCAGTTCTTC. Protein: CASSWGDYRSNEQFF.

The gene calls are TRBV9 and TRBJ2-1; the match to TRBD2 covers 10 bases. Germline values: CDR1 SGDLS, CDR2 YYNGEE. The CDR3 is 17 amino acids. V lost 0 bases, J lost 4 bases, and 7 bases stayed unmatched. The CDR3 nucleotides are TGTGCCAGCAGCGTAGCTCTTGGACTAGCGGATTACAATGAGCAGTTCTTC. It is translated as CASSVALGLADYNEQFF.

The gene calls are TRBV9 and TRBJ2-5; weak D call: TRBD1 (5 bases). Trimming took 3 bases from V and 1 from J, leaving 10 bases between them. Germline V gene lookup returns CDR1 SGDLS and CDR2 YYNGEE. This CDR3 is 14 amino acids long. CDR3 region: CASSGRQSQETQYF. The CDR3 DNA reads TGTGCCAGCAGCGGCCGACAGTCCCAAGAGACCCAGTACTTC.

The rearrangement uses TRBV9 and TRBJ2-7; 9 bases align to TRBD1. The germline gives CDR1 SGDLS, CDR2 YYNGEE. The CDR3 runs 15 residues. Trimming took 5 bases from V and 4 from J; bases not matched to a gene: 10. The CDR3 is CASRDQWDRVYEQYF. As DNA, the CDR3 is TGTGCCAGCAGGGATCAATGGGACAGGGTTTACGAGCAGTACTTC.